This TCR beta chain stems from a study of shared clonotypes between healthy human individuals. General study points: Few donors restricted represented genetic and exposure-history diversity. The study generally estimated greater richness for naive than memory subsets.

Of note for this clone: Its specificity is not known. Other DNA sequences in the sample encode the same CDR3.

The protocol was immunoSEQ multiplex PCR, while the TCRdb copy is restricted to in-frame clones and leaves out a portion. Altogether around 2,000,000 clones are present, 90% to 95% being singletons, with the ten largest covering about 0.13%. Trimming shortened V by 0 bases and J by 0 bases, and 8 bases separated the two germline ends. The CDR3 has 15 amino acids. Germline V gives CDR1 SGHRS, CDR2 YFSETQ. The TCR originated in a young man in good health. The chain uses TRBV5-1 and TRBJ2-3, with D tentatively TRBD1 (5 bases). Sample: naive CD4+ T cells sorted from blood. The sample's subset: CD45RA+ positively selected. Here the CDR3 reads CASSLDWGSTDTQYF. CDR3 DNA sequence: TGCGCCAGCAGCTTGGACTGGGGCAGCACAGATACGCAGTATTTT.